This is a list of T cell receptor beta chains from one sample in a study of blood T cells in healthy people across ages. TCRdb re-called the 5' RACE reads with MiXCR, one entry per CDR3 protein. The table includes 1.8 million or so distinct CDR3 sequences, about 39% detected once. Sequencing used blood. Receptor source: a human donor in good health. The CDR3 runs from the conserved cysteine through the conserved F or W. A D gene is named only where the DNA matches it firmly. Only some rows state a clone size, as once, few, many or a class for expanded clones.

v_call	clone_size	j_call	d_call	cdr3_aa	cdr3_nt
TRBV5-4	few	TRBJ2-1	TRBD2	CASSSGGGFWDEQFF	TGTGCCAGCAGCTCCGGGGGGGGTTTTTGGGATGAGCAGTTCTTC
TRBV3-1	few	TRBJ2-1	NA	CASSQLDSWRNEQFF	TGTGCCAGCAGCCAATTAGACAGTTGGAGGAATGAGCAGTTCTTC
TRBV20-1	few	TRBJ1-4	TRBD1	CSAIDRGPANEKLFF	TGCAGTGCTATCGACAGGGGGCCGGCTAATGAAAAACTGTTTTTT
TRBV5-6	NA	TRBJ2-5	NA	CASSVVETQYF	TGTGCCAGCAGTGTGGTCGAGACCCAGTACTTC
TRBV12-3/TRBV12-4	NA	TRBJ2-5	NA	CASRWRSETQYF	TGTGCCAGCAGGTGGAGGAGCGAGACCCAGTACTTC
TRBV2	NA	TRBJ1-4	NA	CASSDRDFGVGEKLFF	TGTGCCAGCAGTGACAGGGATTTTGGGGTTGGTGAAAAACTGTTTTTT
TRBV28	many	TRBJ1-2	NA	CASSLRRYGYTF	TGTGCCAGCAGTTTACGGCGCTATGGCTACACCTTC
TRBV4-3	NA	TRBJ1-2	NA	CASSQHTGSGSYGYTF	TGCGCCAGCAGCCAACATACAGGGTCAGGTAGCTATGGCTACACCTTC
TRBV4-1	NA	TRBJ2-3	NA	CASRGETTQYF	TGCGCCAGTAGAGGGGAGACTACGCAGTATTTT
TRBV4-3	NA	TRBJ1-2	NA	CASSQLLGGYGYTF	TGCGCCAGCAGCCAACTATTAGGGGGCTATGGCTACACCTTC
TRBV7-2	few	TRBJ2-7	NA	CASSLTGTVTYEQYF	TGTGCCAGCAGCTTAACCGGGACGGTCACCTACGAGCAGTACTTC
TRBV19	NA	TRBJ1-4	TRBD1	CASSIDGDRGEKLFF	TGTGCCAGTAGTATAGATGGGGACAGGGGCGAAAAACTGTTTTTT
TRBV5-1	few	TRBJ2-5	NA	CASSSLQGIEGTQYF	TGCGCCAGCAGCTCATTACAGGGTATCGAGGGGACCCAGTACTTC
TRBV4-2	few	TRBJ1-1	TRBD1	CASSQEVYQGEKAEAFF	TGTGCCAGCAGCCAAGAGGTATACCAGGGGGAGAAGGCTGAAGCTTTCTTT
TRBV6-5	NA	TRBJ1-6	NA	CASMTGNYNSPLHF	TGTGCCAGCATGACTGGTAACTATAATTCACCCCTCCACTTT
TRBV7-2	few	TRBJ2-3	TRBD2	CASSSQGLAGDTQYF	TGTGCCAGCAGCTCACAGGGACTAGCAGGAGATACGCAGTATTTT